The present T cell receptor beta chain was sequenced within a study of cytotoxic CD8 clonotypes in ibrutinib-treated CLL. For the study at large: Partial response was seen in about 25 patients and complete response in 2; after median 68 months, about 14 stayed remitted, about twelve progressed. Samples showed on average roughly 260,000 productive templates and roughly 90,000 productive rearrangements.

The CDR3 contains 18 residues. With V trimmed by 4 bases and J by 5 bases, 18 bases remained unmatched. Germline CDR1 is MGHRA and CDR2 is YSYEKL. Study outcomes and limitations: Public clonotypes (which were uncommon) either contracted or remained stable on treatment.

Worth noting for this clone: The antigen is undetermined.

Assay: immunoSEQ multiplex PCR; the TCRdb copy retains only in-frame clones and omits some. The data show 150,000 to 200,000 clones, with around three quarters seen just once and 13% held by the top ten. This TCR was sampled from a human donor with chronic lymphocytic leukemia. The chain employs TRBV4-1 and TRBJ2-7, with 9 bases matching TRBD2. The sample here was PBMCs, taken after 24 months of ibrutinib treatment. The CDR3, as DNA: TGCGCCAGCAGCCGTCTGGTGATAGCGGGAGAGAGCACCCACGAGCAGTACTTC. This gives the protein CASSRLVIAGESTHEQYF.